A selection of T cell receptor beta chains follows, all from one sample in a study of blood T cell repertoires in COVID-19. Clones were read by immunoSEQ multiplex PCR, and TCRdb kept only the in-frame ones, dropping some. In the table there are some 59,000 clones, about nine tenths of which are singletons. The sequenced sample was peripheral blood. The receptors were gathered from a man aged 55 to 70 with acute or convalescent COVID-19. CDR3s include the opening cysteine and the closing phenylalanine or tryptophan.

V,J,CDR3
TRBV6-5,TRBJ1-6,CASSYSIGGSPLHF
TRBV5-6,TRBJ1-4,CASSLAGQGSEKLFF
TRBV29-1,TRBJ1-2,CSVASTDYGYTF
TRBV7-6,TRBJ1-5,CASSLVSWGTGKNQPQHF
TRBV27,TRBJ2-1,CASSPTRLAEQFF
TRBV2,TRBJ1-2,CASSDDRGGNYGYTF
TRBV11-3,TRBJ2-3,CASSLDLTDTQYF
TRBV7-9,TRBJ1-5,CASSGAAGGAGFGNQPQHF
TRBV7-3,TRBJ2-2,CASSLPEFTGRAGELFF
TRBV29-1,TRBJ1-2,CSVIYSSGVKGYTF
TRBV29-1,TRBJ1-3,CSVVTQGNTIYF
TRBV6-2/TRBV6-3,TRBJ2-7,CASSGPGQGIHEQYF
TRBV24-1,TRBJ2-1,CATSDRLAGRHNEQFF
TRBV4-1,TRBJ2-2,CASSPRVSNTGELFF
TRBV27,TRBJ1-4,CASSGTGTGKKLFF
TRBV11-3,TRBJ2-1,CASSRESTGFSGEQFF
TRBV2,TRBJ2-2,CASKGQGTGELFF
TRBV12-3/TRBV12-4,TRBJ1-1,CASRGGSYSEAFF
TRBV5-1,TRBJ2-5,CASSQGYEETQYF
TRBV5-5,TRBJ1-6,CASSSGVSTYNSPLHF
TRBV2,TRBJ1-1,CASRTGLNTEAFF
TRBV9,TRBJ1-2,CASSVAGQNYGYTF
TRBV7-9,TRBJ2-7,CASSFPGQGYEQYF
TRBV5-1,TRBJ1-3,CASSLGDRAPSGNTIYF
TRBV30,TRBJ1-2,CAWSVPYNGYTF
TRBV19,TRBJ1-2,CASRKEVGYGYTF
TRBV10-3,TRBJ2-3,CAISQTGDSTDTQYF
TRBV7-9,TRBJ1-2,CASSSAPGGTYGYTF
TRBV11-2,TRBJ1-4,CASSFVQGKGEKLFF
TRBV9,TRBJ2-1,CASSERVSSYNEQFF
TRBV7-2,TRBJ2-7,CAGAFGPRTGEQYF
TRBV10-3,TRBJ2-3,CAIAWTEASGGRGTDTQYF